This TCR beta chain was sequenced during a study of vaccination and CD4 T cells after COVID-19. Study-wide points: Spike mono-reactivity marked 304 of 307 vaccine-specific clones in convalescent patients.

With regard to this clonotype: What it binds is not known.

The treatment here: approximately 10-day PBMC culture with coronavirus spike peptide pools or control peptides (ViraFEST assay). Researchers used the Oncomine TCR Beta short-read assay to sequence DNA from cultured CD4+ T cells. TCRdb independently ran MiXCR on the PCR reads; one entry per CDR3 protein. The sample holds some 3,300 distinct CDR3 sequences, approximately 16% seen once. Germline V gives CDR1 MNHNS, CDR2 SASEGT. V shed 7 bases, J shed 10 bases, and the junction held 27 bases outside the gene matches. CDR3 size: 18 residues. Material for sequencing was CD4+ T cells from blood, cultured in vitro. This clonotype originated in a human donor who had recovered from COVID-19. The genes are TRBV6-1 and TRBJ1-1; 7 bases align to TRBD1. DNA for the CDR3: TGTGCCAGCACCGACGTTAGGGGGACAGACGCCTCCCTAATGGGAGCTTTCTTT. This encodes CASTDVRGTDASLMGAFF.